Shown below are 7 T cell receptor beta chains from a single sample sequenced in a study of cytomegalovirus exposure and HLA in healthy donors (dated by TCRdb to between 2016 and 2019). The library was built by means of the immunoSEQ multiplex PCR assay. For the multiplex PCR, a mixture combining 60 forward primers for TCR Vbeta segments and 13 reverse primers for TCR Jbeta segments was used. Sourced from immuneACCESS, this table was stored by TCRdb with only in-frame sequences that have V and J called. A share of the clones is absent; for the studies checked, an unresolved V gene accounts for under half, and the remainder has no known explanation. In this sample's table one finds roughly 75,000 clones. The leading ten clones occupy 4% to 6% of the sample. Sequences were obtained from PBMCs. Source of these receptors: a man aged 35 to 55 in good health and CMV-seronegative.

The chain links TRBV29-1 to TRBJ2-3; D gene ambiguous. The V end was cut by 7 bases, the J end by 1 base, with 12 bases between. Germline loops: CDR1 SQVTM, CDR2 ANQGSEA. The CDR3 covers 13 residues. CDR3 nucleotide sequence: TGCAGCGCCGAGAGACAAGGCACAGATACGCAGTATTTT. Protein product: CSAERQGTDTQYF.

Points on this clone: The junction and the germline gene differ at one end; a read error may be behind it. The chain is built from TRBV29-1 and TRBJ2-3, with D perhaps matching TRBD2 (5 bases). The germline CDR1 and CDR2 sequences are SQVTM and ANQGSEA. This CDR3 contains 15 residues. The chain's CDR3 is CSVASPAGGAESSWF. For the CDR3, the DNA is TGCAGCGTCGCATCTCCGGCCGGAGGCGCCGAGAGCAGTTGGTTT.

CDR3 amino acids: CASSEGLKDEQFF. As DNA, the CDR3 is TGTGCCAGCAGTGAGGGACTCAAGGATGAGCAGTTCTTC. The V and J genes are TRBV6-1 and TRBJ2-1, with D maybe TRBD2 (6 bases). Trimming cost V 3 bases and J 8 bases, with 11 bases left between them. Germline loops: CDR1 MNHNS, CDR2 SASEGT. The CDR3 has 13 residues.

This chain links TRBV7-2 with TRBJ2-7, with a possible D match to TRBD1 (6 bases). The CDR3 runs 15 residues. The ends were cut back, 3 bases at V and 2 bases at J, with 14 bases in the middle. Germline CDR1 is SGHTA and CDR2 is FQGNSA. CDR3 protein: CASSLSTGIAYEQYF. In DNA form, the CDR3 reads TGTGCCAGCAGCTTGTCTACAGGGATTGCCTACGAGCAGTACTTC. Full variable domain (missing parts from reference TRBV7-2 and TRBJ2-7): GAGVSQSPSNKVTEKGKDVELRCDPISGHTALYWYRQSLGQGLEFLIYFQGNSAPDKSGLPSDRFSAERTGGSVSTLTIQRTQQEDSAVYLCASSLSTGIAYEQYFGPGTRLTVT.

The chain links TRBV5-6 to TRBJ1-1; TRBD1 is a possible D gene (5 bases). CDR3 size: 15 residues. V was trimmed by 2 bases and J by 1 base, leaving 12 bases between them. Germline CDR1 and CDR2: SGHDT and YYEEEE. The CDR3: CASSFTDRTNTEAFF. In DNA, the CDR3 is TGTGCCAGCAGCTTCACTGACAGAACGAACACTGAAGCTTTCTTT.

This chain uses TRBV28 with TRBJ2-7, with TRBD2 matching over 10 bases. The CDR3 has 14 residues. The germline gives CDR1 MDHEN, CDR2 SYDVKM. V trimming: 6 bases; J trimming: 4 bases; junction bases outside the gene matches: 6. The CDR3 reads CASSPLTSGYEQYF. CDR3 sequence (DNA): TGTGCCAGCAGCCCGCTGACTAGCGGGTACGAGCAGTACTTC.

The genes are TRBV27 and TRBJ2-7, with a weak D call TRBD1 (6 bases). CDR1 and CDR2 (germline): MNHEY, SMNVEV (reference sequence). Trimming removed 4 bases from V and 2 bases from J, with 18 bases in between. The CDR3 runs to 16 residues. CDR3 residues: CASSSYYTGSPYEQYF. CDR3 nucleotides: TGTGCCAGCAGTTCCTATTATACAGGGTCACCCTACGAGCAGTACTTC.